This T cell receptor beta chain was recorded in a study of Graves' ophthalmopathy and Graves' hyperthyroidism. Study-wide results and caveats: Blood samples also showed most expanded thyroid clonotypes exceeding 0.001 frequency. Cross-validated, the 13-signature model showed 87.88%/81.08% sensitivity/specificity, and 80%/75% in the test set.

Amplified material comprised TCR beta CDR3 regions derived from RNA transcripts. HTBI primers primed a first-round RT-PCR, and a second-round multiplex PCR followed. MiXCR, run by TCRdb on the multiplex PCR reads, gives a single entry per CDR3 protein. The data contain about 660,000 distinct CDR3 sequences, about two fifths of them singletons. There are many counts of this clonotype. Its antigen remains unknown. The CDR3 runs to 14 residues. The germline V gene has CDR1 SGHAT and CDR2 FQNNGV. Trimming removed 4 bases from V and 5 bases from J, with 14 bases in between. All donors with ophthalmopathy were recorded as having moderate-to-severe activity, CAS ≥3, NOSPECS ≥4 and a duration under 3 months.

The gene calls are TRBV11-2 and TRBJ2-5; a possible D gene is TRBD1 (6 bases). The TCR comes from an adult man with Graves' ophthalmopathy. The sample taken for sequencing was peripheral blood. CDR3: CASSSLRGWETQYF. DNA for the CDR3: TGTGCCAGCAGCTCACTCAGGGGTTGGGAGACCCAGTACTTC.